These 13 T cell receptor beta chains came from one sample sequenced in a study of blood T cell repertoires in COVID-19 (TCRdb year 2020). Receptors were amplified or captured by the immunoSEQ multiplex PCR assay. This is the immuneACCESS table as TCRdb keeps it, with only in-frame sequences that have V and J called. A part of the clones is gone; compared with another copy, unresolved V genes explain less than half, and the rest is unexplained. This sample holds around 190,000 clones; 84% were observed only once. The ten largest clones capture roughly 7.1% of the sample. Source material: peripheral blood. These receptors were taken from a human donor in a cohort sampled during active COVID-19.

The rearrangement uses TRBV5-4 and TRBJ2-1, with 7 nucleotides matching TRBD1. Germline assignment: CDR1 SGHNT and CDR2 YYREEE (reference sequence). This CDR3 has 16 amino acids. Trimming removed 4 bases from V and 0 bases from J; junction bases left unmatched: 7. CDR3 bases: TGTGCCAGCAGCCCTTACAGGGGTCACTCCTACAATGAGCAGTTCTTC. Translation: CASSPYRGHSYNEQFF.

The rearrangement joins TRBV5-1 to TRBJ1-1; 7 bases fit TRBD1. This CDR3 is built from 15 residues. CDR1 and CDR2 from the germline V gene are SGHRS and YFSETQ. The ends lost 2 bases at V and 1 base at J; junction bases unmatched: 5. Here the CDR3 reads CASSFEGQQNTEAFF. The CDR3 DNA is TGCGCCAGCAGCTTCGAGGGACAGCAGAACACTGAAGCTTTCTTT.

The rearrangement links TRBV4-1 to TRBJ2-4; TRBD2 might be the D (5 bases). V was shortened by 2 bases and J by 1 base, with 9 bases between the two germline ends. Per germline, CDR1 MGHRA and CDR2 YSYEKL. This CDR3 comprises 15 residues. For the CDR3, the DNA is TGCGCCAGCAGCCAACTAGCCGAGGCCAAAAACATTCAGTACTTC. Translated: CASSQLAEAKNIQYF.

This clone showed up just a few times. The V call is TRBV29-1, the J call TRBJ1-2; D unresolved. The CDR3 covers 10 residues. V lost 2 bases, J lost 9 bases, and 7 bases lay in between. Germline V CDR1 and CDR2: SQVTM, ANQGSEA. CDR3 in amino acids: CSVEQVSYTF. The CDR3 DNA follows: TGCAGCGTTGAACAGGTCAGCTACACCTTC.

J is TRBJ2-5 and V is TRBV2; 7 nucleotides match TRBD1. The germline CDR1 and CDR2 sequences are SNHLY and FYNNEI. The CDR3 runs to 13 residues. V lost 8 bases, J lost 1 base, and 4 bases stayed unmatched. The CDR3 is CASARDSQETQYF. Here the CDR3 DNA reads TGTGCCAGCGCGAGGGACAGCCAAGAGACCCAGTACTTC.

This clone was counted ten times or more. This rearrangement joins TRBV14 to TRBJ1-6; 10 bases are a match to TRBD1. The CDR3 covers 16 residues. With V trimmed by 4 bases and J by 7 bases, 7 bases remained unmatched. Germline CDR1 is SGHDN and CDR2 is FVKESK. CDR3 bases: TGTGCCAGCAGCCGATCCGGGACAGGGGAAAATTCACCCCTCCACTTT. It translates to CASSRSGTGENSPLHF.

This clone has a single count. V gene TRBV7-9 combines with J gene TRBJ1-4; TRBD1 matches at 8 bases. CDR1 is SEHNR and CDR2 is FQNEAQ in the germline V gene (reference sequence). Trimming took 5 bases from V and 5 from J; bases not matched to a gene: 7. The CDR3 runs to 15 residues. The CDR3 DNA sequence: TGTGCCAGCAGCCCCCGGACAGGGTTGAATGAAAAACTGTTTTTT. Translation gives CASSPRTGLNEKLFF.

For the CDR3, the DNA is TGCGCCAGCAGCCATACAGGGGGCTCGACAGATACGCAGTATTTT. This codes for CASSHTGGSTDTQYF. This chain joins TRBV5-1 and TRBJ2-3; 9 bases agree with TRBD1. The CDR3 is made up of 15 amino acids. The V gene's germline CDR1 is SGHRS and CDR2 YFSETQ. Losses at the gene ends were 4 bases for V and 3 bases for J; bases not matched to a gene: 6. Supplemented by reference TRBV5-1 and TRBJ2-3, the full variable domain reads KAGVTQTPRYLIKTRGQQVTLSCSPISGHRSVSWYQQTPGQGLQFLFEYFSETQRNKGNFPGRFSGRQFSNSRSEMNVSTLELGDSALYLCASSHTGGSTDTQYFGPGTRLTVL.

The rearrangement uses TRBV5-1 and TRBJ2-5, with D maybe TRBD1 (5 bases). This CDR3 is 14 amino acids long. CDR1 is SGHRS, CDR2 YFSETQ, per germline. Trimming cost V 0 bases and J 10 bases, with 16 bases left between them. CDR3 nucleotide sequence: TGCGCCAGCAGCTTGGCCGTGGGGCCTAGGGACCAGTACTTC. This sequence encodes CASSLAVGPRDQYF.

The chain carries TRBV9 and TRBJ2-1, with D possibly being TRBD1 (5 bases). The germline V gene has CDR1 SGDLS and CDR2 YYNGEE. The CDR3 has 15 residues. V was trimmed by 3 bases and J by 11 bases, leaving 21 bases between them. In nucleotides, the CDR3 is TGTGCCAGCAGCGCCGCCCTTCTTAAGGGGTCCAAGCAGTTCTTC. This translates into CASSAALLKGSKQFF.

The J gene is TRBJ2-4, the V gene TRBV5-6; D might be TRBD1 (6 bases). Looked up from germline, CDR1 is SGHDT and CDR2 is YYEEEE. Deletions cut 1 base from V and 0 bases from J, with 8 bases between. The CDR3 consists of 15 residues. CDR3 bases: TGTGCCAGCAGCTTGACAGGGCCAGCCAAAAACATTCAGTACTTC. Encoded protein: CASSLTGPAKNIQYF.

This chain connects TRBV20-1 to TRBJ1-1, with 7 bases fitting TRBD1. This CDR3 spans 11 amino acids. V gave up 2 bases and J gave up 11 bases; unmatched junction bases: 5. Germline V gene data show CDR1 as DFQATT and CDR2 as SNEGSKA (reference sequence). This CDR3 reads CSARTSGGAFF. The CDR3, as DNA: TGCAGTGCTAGAACTTCAGGGGGGGCTTTCTTT.

This sequence joins TRBV3-1 (or the pseudogene TRBV3-2) and TRBJ1-2; D not resolved. The germline gives CDR1 LGHDT, CDR2 YNNKEL (reference sequence). The CDR3 has 13 residues. The V and J ends lost 1 base and 5 bases respectively, with 8 bases between them. The CDR3 sequence is CASSQVEGYGYTF. In DNA, the CDR3 is TGTGCCAGCAGCCAAGTGGAGGGATATGGCTACACCTTC.